This T cell receptor (beta chain) was identified in a study of cytomegalovirus exposure and HLA in healthy donors. This clone was picked up one time. V gave up 0 bases and J gave up 4 bases, with 10 bases separating them. The V gene's germline CDR1 is LNHNV and CDR2 YYDKDF (reference sequence). This CDR3 region has 15 residues. The PCR was carried out with 60 Vbeta primers and 13 Jbeta primers. Only in-frame clones appear in the TCRdb table, and some are missing; sequencing was by immunoSEQ multiplex PCR. This sample has roughly 70,000 clones; roughly 79% occur once, and the top ten carry over 6%. Sequenced material: PBMCs. The chain couples TRBV15 to TRBJ1-3; D is unresolved. This TCR came from a man aged 50-60 years in good health and CMV-seronegative. The CDR3 here is CATSRDGAGGNTIYF. Written as DNA, the CDR3 is TGTGCCACCAGCAGAGATGGAGCGGGCGGAAACACCATATATTTT.